These T cell receptor beta chains were read from a single sample in a study of cytomegalovirus exposure and HLA in healthy donors. Sequencing used immunoSEQ multiplex PCR; TCRdb keeps in-frame clones, though not all of them. The sample contains 90,000 to 140,000 clones, roughly 15% of which appear only once. The sample comprised PBMCs. These receptor sequences come from a female donor in good health and CMV-seronegative. CDR3s include the opening cysteine and the closing phenylalanine or tryptophan. Each record gives: J gene, V gene, D gene, clone size, CDR3 DNA, CDR3 protein. D genes are given only for firm matches. Size values are once, few and many counts, or a class for expanded clones, and some rows have none.

J: TRBJ2-2; V: TRBV11-3; D: TRBD2; size: .; DNA: TGTGCCAGCAGCCCCAGTGAGGGACTACCAAACACCGGGGAGCTGTTTTTT; CDR3: CASSPSEGLPNTGELFF
J: TRBJ1-1; V: TRBV7-2; D: .; size: few; DNA: TGTGCCAGCAGCTCTAGGCCGGCACTTAGGAATGATGAAGCTTTCTTT; CDR3: CASSSRPALRNDEAFF
J: TRBJ1-5; V: TRBV6-1; D: TRBD1; size: .; DNA: TGTGCCAGCAGTGCGCCCCTTACAGGGGAGAGCAATCAGCCCCAGCATTTT; CDR3: CASSAPLTGESNQPQHF
J: TRBJ1-2; V: TRBV28; D: .; size: .; DNA: TGTGCCAGCAGCCTTGGGGGGGATAACTATGGCTACACCTTC; CDR3: CASSLGGDNYGYTF
J: TRBJ2-4; V: TRBV28; D: TRBD2; size: few; DNA: TGTGCCAGCTGTATTACCCCCCTTAAGCGGGGGGCGAAGAACATTCAGTACTTC; CDR3: CASCITPLKRGAKNIQYF
J: TRBJ2-1; V: TRBV11-2; D: TRBD2; size: .; DNA: TGTGCCAGCAGCCCTCGACTAGCATCTATTTGGGATGAGCAGTTCTTC; CDR3: CASSPRLASIWDEQFF
J: TRBJ2-5; V: TRBV25-1; D: TRBD1; size: few; DNA: TGTGCCAGCAGTGAACCACCCGGGACAGGGGAAAGAGAGACCCAGTACTTC; CDR3: CASSEPPGTGERETQYF
J: TRBJ2-5; V: TRBV18; D: .; size: .; DNA: TGTGCCAGCTCGCCGATACAGGGCCAAGAGACCCAGTACTTC; CDR3: CASSPIQGQETQYF
J: TRBJ2-1; V: TRBV5-8; D: TRBD2; size: few; DNA: TGTGCCAGCAGCTTACTACTAGCGGGAGGGTCTTTGAATGAGCAGTTCTTC; CDR3: CASSLLLAGGSLNEQFF
J: TRBJ1-2; V: TRBV12-5; D: .; size: few; DNA: TGTGCTAGTGGCCTCCTTGCGGGGGGGGCCGGCTATGGCTACACCTTC; CDR3: CASGLLAGGAGYGYTF
J: TRBJ2-7; V: TRBV6-5; D: TRBD2; size: .; DNA: TGTGCCAGTTGGTCGGGGGGGCCCTACGAGCAGTACTTC; CDR3: CASWSGGPYEQYF
J: TRBJ1-2; V: TRBV7-9; D: .; size: few; DNA: TGTGCCAGCAGCCCCCAAGAGGGGGAAGGTGGCTACACCTTC; CDR3: CASSPQEGEGGYTF
J: TRBJ1-4; V: TRBV6-1; D: .; size: few; DNA: TGTGCCAGCACTGGGGGGGGCTTGAGTGAAAAACTGTTTTTT; CDR3: CASTGGGLSEKLFF
J: TRBJ2-7; V: TRBV30; D: TRBD1; size: few; DNA: TGTGCCTGGAGTGTGGGGACAGGGGCTTACGAGCAGTACTTC; CDR3: CAWSVGTGAYEQYF
J: TRBJ2-7; V: TRBV5-1; D: .; size: few; DNA: TGCGCCAGCAGCTTGGAGGGGGAAGGATCCTACGAGCAGTACTTC; CDR3: CASSLEGEGSYEQYF
J: TRBJ2-5; V: TRBV15; D: .; size: .; DNA: TGTGCCACCAGCAGAGAGGGGAGCGGACAAGAGACCCAGTACTTC; CDR3: CATSREGSGQETQYF
J: TRBJ1-1; V: TRBV29-1; D: .; size: .; DNA: TGCAGCGCCGGGGGGACTGAAGCTTTCTTT; CDR3: CSAGGTEAFF
J: TRBJ1-4; V: TRBV4-1; D: .; size: .; DNA: TGCGCCAGCAGCCAAGAGGGTGTCGGGGAAAAACTGTTTTTT; CDR3: CASSQEGVGEKLFF
J: TRBJ2-5; V: TRBV13; D: .; size: .; DNA: TGTGCCAGCAGCGCAGAGAGGGAGACCCAGTACTTC; CDR3: CASSAERETQYF
J: TRBJ1-1; V: TRBV29-1; D: .; size: few; DNA: TGCAGCGTCCAGGATTACACTGAAGCTTTCTTT; CDR3: CSVQDYTEAFF
J: TRBJ2-3; V: TRBV7-9; D: .; size: .; DNA: TGTGCCAGCAGCTTAAGGTTAGGCGGGACTAGCACAGATACGCAGTATTTT; CDR3: CASSLRLGGTSTDTQYF
J: TRBJ2-5; V: TRBV19; D: TRBD1; size: .; DNA: TGTGCCAGTAGTAAGTGGGGACAGGGTTCGGAGACCCAGTACTTC; CDR3: CASSKWGQGSETQYF
J: TRBJ1-2; V: TRBV4-2; D: .; size: few; DNA: TGTGCCAGCAGCCAAGAGGGTCCGGGGGTTATCCCCTATGGCTACACCTTC; CDR3: CASSQEGPGVIPYGYTF
J: TRBJ1-5; V: TRBV27; D: .; size: .; DNA: TGTGCCAGCAGAAGACATGGCGAAAATCAGCCCCAGCATTTT; CDR3: CASRRHGENQPQHF
J: TRBJ1-2; V: TRBV7-9; D: .; size: few; DNA: TGTGCCAGCAGCTTGGAGGGATTCGCCCATGGCTACACCTTC; CDR3: CASSLEGFAHGYTF
J: TRBJ2-2; V: TRBV7-2; D: TRBD2; size: .; DNA: TGTGCCAGCAGCTCGACTAGCGGGATGGTCCCCGGGGAGCTGTTTTTT; CDR3: CASSSTSGMVPGELFF
J: TRBJ1-1; V: TRBV2; D: .; size: .; DNA: TGTGCCAGCAGTGACGGGCAGGGTGTGGGGACTGAAGCTTTCTTT; CDR3: CASSDGQGVGTEAFF
J: TRBJ2-7; V: TRBV19; D: TRBD2; size: .; DNA: TGTGCCAGTAGTCTCGGGGGACTACTACTCTACGAGCAGTACTTC; CDR3: CASSLGGLLLYEQYF